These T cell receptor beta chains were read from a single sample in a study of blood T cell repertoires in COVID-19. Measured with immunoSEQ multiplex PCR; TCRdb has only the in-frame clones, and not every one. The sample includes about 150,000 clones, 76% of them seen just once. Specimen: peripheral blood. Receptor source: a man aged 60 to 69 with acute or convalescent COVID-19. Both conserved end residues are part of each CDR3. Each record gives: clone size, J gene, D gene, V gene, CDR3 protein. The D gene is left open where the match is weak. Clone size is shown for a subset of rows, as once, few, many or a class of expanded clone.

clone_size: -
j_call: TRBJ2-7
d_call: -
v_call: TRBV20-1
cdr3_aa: CSASSIEQYF

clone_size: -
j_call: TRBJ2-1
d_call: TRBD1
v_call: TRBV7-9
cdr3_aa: CASSTGVGEQFF

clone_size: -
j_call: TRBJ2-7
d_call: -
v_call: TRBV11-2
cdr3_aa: CASSLRVLYEQYF

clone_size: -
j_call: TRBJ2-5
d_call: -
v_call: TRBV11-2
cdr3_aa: CASSLSPGQSQETQYF

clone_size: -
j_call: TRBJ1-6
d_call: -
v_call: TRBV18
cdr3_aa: CASSSAGASNSPLHF

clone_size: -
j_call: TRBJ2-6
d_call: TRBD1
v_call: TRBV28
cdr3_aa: CASGTASSGANVLTF

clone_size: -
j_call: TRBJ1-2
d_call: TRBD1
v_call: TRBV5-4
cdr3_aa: CASSIGTGGGYGYTF

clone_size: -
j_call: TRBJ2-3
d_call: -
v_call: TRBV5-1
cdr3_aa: CASSWQGRDTQYF

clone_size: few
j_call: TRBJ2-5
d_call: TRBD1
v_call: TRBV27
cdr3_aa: CASSPGQGWETQYF

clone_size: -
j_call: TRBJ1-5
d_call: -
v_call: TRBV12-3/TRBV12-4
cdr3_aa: CASSQDTGGPQHF

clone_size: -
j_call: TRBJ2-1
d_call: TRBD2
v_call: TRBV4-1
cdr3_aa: CASSQVLLAGGPTIYNEQFF

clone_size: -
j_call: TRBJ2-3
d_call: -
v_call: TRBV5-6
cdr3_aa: CASSSDSINWADTQYF

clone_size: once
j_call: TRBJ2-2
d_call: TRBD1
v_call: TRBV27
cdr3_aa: CASSFSTGGTGELFF

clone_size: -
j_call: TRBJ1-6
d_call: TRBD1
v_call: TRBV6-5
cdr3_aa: CASRPGTGLTSPLHF

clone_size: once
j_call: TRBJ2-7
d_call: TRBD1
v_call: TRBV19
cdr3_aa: CASSRTGVSYEQYF

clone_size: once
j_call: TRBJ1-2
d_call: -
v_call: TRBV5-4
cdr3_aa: CASSAGGGIVDGYTF

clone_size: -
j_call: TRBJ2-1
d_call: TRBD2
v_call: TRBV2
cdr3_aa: CASELAGGNEQFF

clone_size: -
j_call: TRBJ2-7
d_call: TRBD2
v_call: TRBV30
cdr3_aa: CAWSTSESSYEQYF

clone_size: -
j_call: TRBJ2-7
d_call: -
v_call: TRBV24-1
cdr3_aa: CATSDSLDRPYEQYF

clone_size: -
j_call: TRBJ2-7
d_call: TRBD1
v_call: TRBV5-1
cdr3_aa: CASSPGQGGYKTYEQYF

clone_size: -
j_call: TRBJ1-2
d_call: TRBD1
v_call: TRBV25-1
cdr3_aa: CASSKQGAGYGYTF

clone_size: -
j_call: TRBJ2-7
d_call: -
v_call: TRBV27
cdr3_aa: CASSLLARSEQYF

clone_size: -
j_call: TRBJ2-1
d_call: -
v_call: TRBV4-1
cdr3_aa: CASSQETGTEQFF

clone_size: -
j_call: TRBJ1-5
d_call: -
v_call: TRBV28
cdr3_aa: CASTSGGQPQHF

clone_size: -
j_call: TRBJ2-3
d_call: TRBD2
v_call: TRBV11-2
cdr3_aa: CASSLAPGTSGTDTQYF

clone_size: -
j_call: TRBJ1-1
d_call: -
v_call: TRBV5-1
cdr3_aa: CASSSGMNTEAFF

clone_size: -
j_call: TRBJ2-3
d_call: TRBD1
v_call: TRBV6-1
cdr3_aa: CASSDRTGSDTQYF